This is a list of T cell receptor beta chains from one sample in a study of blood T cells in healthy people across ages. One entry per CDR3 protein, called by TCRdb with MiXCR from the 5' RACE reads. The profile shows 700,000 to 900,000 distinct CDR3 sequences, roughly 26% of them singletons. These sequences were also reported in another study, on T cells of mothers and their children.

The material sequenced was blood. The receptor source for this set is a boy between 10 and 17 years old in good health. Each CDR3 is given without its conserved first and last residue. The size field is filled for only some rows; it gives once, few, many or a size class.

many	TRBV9	ASSPGGLAGLQETQY
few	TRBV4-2	ASSQDTSNTGAF
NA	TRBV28	ASSSPSRGTNTGELF
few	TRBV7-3	ASSFQRSGVREQY
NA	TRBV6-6	VSSVRETQY
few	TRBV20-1	SARGASGGAGQF
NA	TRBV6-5	ASSPDRPPANYGYT
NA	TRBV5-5	ASNTHPGTGGPGELF
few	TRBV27	ASSPTGGDFGIQY
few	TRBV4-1	ASSQVGTGDEQF
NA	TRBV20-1	SAWGTSHNEQF
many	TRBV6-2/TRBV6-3	ASSYLTQGIGNTEAF
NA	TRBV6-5	ASRGGQLTGELF
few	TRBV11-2	ASRGRRTGGPSPYGYT
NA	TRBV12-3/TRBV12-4	ASSPNRGSGANVLT
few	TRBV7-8	ASNKRGVGYNEQF
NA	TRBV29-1	SVEDRGGGTGELF
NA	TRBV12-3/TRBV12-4	ASRRPGQGARGYT
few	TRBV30	AWSRGTGQKTNQPQH
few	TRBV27	ASRRRQGHYGYT
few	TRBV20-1	SALQTGGPYNEQF
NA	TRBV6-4	ASSGPPGQLNEQF
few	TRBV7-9	ASSPNRATDSEQY
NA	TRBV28	ASSPSRDRGKGKSSYNEQF
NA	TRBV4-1	ASSQPGNQPQH
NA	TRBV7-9	ASSFGEGTDTQY
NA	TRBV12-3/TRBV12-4	ASRPARDDPNYGYT
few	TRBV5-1	ASSPVGDPSGYGYT
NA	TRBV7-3	ASSLRSGGAVYNEQF
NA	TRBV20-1	SARDPATSTDTQY
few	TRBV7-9	ASSLEPTGLPIQETQY
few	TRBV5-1	ASTESRTGWSHEQF
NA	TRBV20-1	SARGQGDTEAF
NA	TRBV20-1	SAPLPGAGKQETQY
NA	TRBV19	ASSIDGLAGYEQY
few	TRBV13	ASSSPYGKLAKNIQY
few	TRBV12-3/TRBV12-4	ASTSGGASYNEQF
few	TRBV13	ASSWGQGRGEQY
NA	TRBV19	ASSMAGEETQY
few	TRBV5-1	ASSPRRPPSGGGTDTQY
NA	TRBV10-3	AISELGFDYEQY
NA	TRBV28	ASSLQGAGVVRETQY
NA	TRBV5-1	ASSPGPEAHYGYT
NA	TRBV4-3	ASSQVGTVTDWGYT
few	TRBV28	ASSLRGASGVARAQY
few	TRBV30	ALPLTGDGYT
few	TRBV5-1	ASSLKATGELF
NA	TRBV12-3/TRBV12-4	ASRKQGVKTGELF
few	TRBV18	AGSRGADSPLH
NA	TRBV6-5	ASSYSRAGGSYNEQF
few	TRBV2	ASRSRVGSYEQY
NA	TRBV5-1	ASRTVQGRTGELF
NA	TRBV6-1	ASALTASSYNEQF
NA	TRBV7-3	ASSPGGSNEQF
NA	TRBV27	ASSSWDRESKGYT
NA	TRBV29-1	SVEEGGKTQY
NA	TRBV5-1	ASSLNGGGSGQETQY
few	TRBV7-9	ASSPWREGAKNERF
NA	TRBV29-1	SARDGSNYGYT
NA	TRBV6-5	ASRGSGGARETQY